Listed here is a single T cell receptor beta chain. No cognate antigen has been identified for it. No qualities accompany the bases; no much larger clone lies one base away. The sample is drawn from a study of blood T cell repertoires in COVID-19 (TCRdb year 2020). General notes on the study: The collaborator samples originated in the United States, Italy and Spain and spanned the acute and convalescent phases of COVID-19. The prospective study material was composed of cDNA or gDNA derived from T cells, B-cell-depleted T cells, or PBMCs. The dataset comprised deeply sampled blood TCRbeta repertoires from subjects exposed to, actively infected with, or recovered from COVID-19. The repertoires were released in a freely available public database intended as a resource for research on the immune response to SARS-CoV-2. Samples came from the ongoing ImmuneRACE study (first 160 participants) plus 1,254 subjects from 6 global collaborators. The sample metadata nearly always contained a de-identified subject ID, COVID-19 status, age in years and sex. HLA class I and class II types, where available, came from metadata supplied by the sample provider rather than from assay-based typing. Findings and caveats that apply to the study as a whole: The amount of clinical and demographic metadata varied by source and participant and was provided uncurated.

The immunoSEQ Assay, a bias-controlled multiplex PCR, was used to amplify TCRbeta CDR3 regions from genomic DNA. The authors processed their data as follows. The number of nucleated cells in each sample was estimated by amplification of reference gene primers within the assay. To quantify the absolute abundance of each unique TCRbeta CDR3 rearrangement, sequence reads were collapsed and filtered. Productive Simpson clonality was computed per sample as the square root of Simpson's diversity index over productive rearrangements. The table was pulled from immuneACCESS by TCRdb, which kept in-frame rearrangements only. Such tables lose some clones; where checked, under half of the loss comes from unresolved V genes, and the rest has no known cause. V and J calls and clone size come straight from that table; D and trimming were deduced from the DNA. Counted in this sample were 200,000 to 250,000 clones; approximately 86% of them appeared once. Jointly, the top ten make up approximately 2.9% of the sample.

The collaborating institutions used their own protocols to collect whole blood in K2EDTA tubes. For TCRbeta analysis, collaborator samples were shipped as frozen whole blood, as isolated PBMCs, or as DNA extracted from either sample type. The junction carries 9 bases between V and J, which are trimmed by 5 bases and 8 bases respectively. There are 12 amino acids in the CDR3, from cysteine to phenylalanine inclusive. Only the CDR3 DNA is retained, 36 bases long and in frame from the first base. Per the germline V gene, SGHAT is the CDR1 and FQNNGV is the CDR2. Sequenced input: peripheral blood. The rearranged chain carries TRBV11-2 and TRBJ1-4; the D gene remains uncertain. This clonotype originated in a man in his fifties or sixties with acute or convalescent COVID-19. The CDR3 sequence is CASSPSNEKLFF. In nucleotides, the sequence is TGTGCCAGCAGCCCTAGCAACGAAAAACTGTTTTTT. The variable domain in full, with residues beyond the CDR3 obtained from the reference TRBV11-2 and TRBJ1-4 genes, is EAGVAQSPRYKIIEKRQSVAFWCNPISGHATLYWYQQILGQGPKLLIQFQNNGVVDDSQLPKDRFSAERLKGVDSTLKIQPAKLEDSAVYLCASSPSNEKLFFGSGTQLSVL.